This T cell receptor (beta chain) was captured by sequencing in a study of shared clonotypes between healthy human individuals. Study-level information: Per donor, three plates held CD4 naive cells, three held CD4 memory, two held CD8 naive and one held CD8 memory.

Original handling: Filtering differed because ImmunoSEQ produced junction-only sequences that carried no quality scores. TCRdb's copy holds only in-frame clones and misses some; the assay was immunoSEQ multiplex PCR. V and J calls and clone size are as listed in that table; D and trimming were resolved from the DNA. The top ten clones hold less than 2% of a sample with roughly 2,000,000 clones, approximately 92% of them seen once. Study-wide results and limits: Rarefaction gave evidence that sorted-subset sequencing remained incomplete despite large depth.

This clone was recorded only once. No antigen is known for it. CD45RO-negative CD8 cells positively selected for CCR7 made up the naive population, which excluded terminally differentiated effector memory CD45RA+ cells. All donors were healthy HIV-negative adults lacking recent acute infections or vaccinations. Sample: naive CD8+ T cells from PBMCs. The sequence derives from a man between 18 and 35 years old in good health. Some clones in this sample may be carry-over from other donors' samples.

Here the CDR3 reads CASSPSMGGWWTEAFF. The CDR3 nucleotides are TGTGCCAGCAGTCCCAGTATGGGGGGCTGGTGGACTGAAGCTTTCTTT. The chain employs TRBV27 and TRBJ1-1; a weak D match, TRBD1 (6 bases). The CDR3 is made up of 16 amino acids. The V end was cut by 5 bases, the J end by 5 bases, with 21 bases between. Per the germline V gene, CDR1 is MNHEY and CDR2 is SMNVEV (reference sequence).